The 6 T cell receptor beta chains below were found in one sample sequenced in a study of cytomegalovirus exposure and HLA in healthy donors. This table comes from immunoSEQ multiplex PCR, and its TCRdb copy is limited to in-frame clones, with some not included. The table lists around 200,000 clones, around 80% of them singletons. The sequenced material came from PBMCs. The receptor set was obtained from a woman in her 30s in good health and CMV-seronegative.

This chain joins TRBV7-6 and TRBJ2-1; TRBD1 aligns across 9 bases. The V gene's germline CDR1 is SGHVS and CDR2 FNYEAQ. CDR3 length equals 15 residues. The J segment lost 4 bases and the V segment lost 5 bases, leaving 6 bases of the junction unmatched. CDR3 in DNA: TGTGCCAGCAGCGTGACAGGGGGGTATTACAATGAGCAGTTCTTC. Its translation is CASSVTGGYYNEQFF.

This chain uses TRBV7-2 with TRBJ2-7; 7 bases map to TRBD1. Looked up from germline, CDR1 is SGHTA and CDR2 is FQGNSA. The CDR3 contains 12 residues. The ends lost 3 bases at V and 6 bases at J; junction bases unmatched: 2. In DNA, the CDR3 is TGTGCCAGCAGCTTCGGACAGGTCGAGCAGTACTTC. Protein: CASSFGQVEQYF.

The chain carries TRBV15 and TRBJ1-3, with 10 bases matching TRBD1. Germline trimming cut 5 bases from V and 6 bases from J; bases unmatched to any gene: 7. Germline V lookup: CDR1 LNHNV, CDR2 YYDKDF (reference sequence). This CDR3 is 15 amino acids long. CDR3 sequence reads: CATSLRDRGKNTIYF. The CDR3 DNA is TGTGCCACCAGCCTCCGGGACAGGGGTAAAAACACCATATATTTT.

This clone appeared once. CDR3 in amino acids: CASSPSAGSSYEQYF. CDR3 nucleotides: TGTGCCAGCTCACCATCAGCAGGGTCCTCCTACGAGCAGTACTTC. The V call is TRBV18, the J call TRBJ2-7; possibly TRBD1 for D (5 bases). Germline-derived CDR1 and CDR2 are KGHSH and LQKENI. Trimming took off 2 bases at V and 0 bases at J, with 11 bases between the two ends. The length of the CDR3 is 15 residues.

The chain joins TRBV5-1 to TRBJ2-3; 7 nucleotides align to TRBD1. V gave up 0 bases and J gave up 0 bases; unmatched junction bases: 1. The CDR3 consists of 15 residues. Germline lookup yields CDR1 SGHRS and CDR2 YFSETQ. The CDR3, as DNA: TGCGCCAGCAGCTTGGACAGGGGTAGCACAGATACGCAGTATTTT. Translated: CASSLDRGSTDTQYF.

This sequence joins TRBV30 and TRBJ2-3; D is unclear. The CDR3 loop spans 13 amino acids. Germline V gene data show CDR1 as GTSNPN and CDR2 as SVGIG (reference sequence). Trimming cost V 4 bases and J 2 bases, with 10 bases left between them. CDR3 nucleotides: TGTGCCTGGACGGTGCTAGACACAGATACGCAGTATTTT. Protein: CAWTVLDTDTQYF.